A single sample is the source of the 21 T cell receptor beta chains below, sequenced in a study of shared clonotypes between healthy human individuals. Generated by immunoSEQ multiplex PCR, the TCRdb table keeps only in-frame clones and is missing some. The sample consists of millions of clones, approximately 95% of them appearing once. The specimen sequenced was naive CD4+ T cells from PBMCs. Subset noted: CD45RA+ positively selected. The receptors were sampled from a man younger than 35 in good health. Some clones in this sample may be carry-over from other donors' samples.

J is TRBJ2-7 and V is TRBV28; no reliable D call. Germline V CDR1 and CDR2: MDHEN, SYDVKM. The ends were cut back, 2 bases at V and 0 bases at J, with 11 bases in the middle. CDR3 length: 15 amino acids. The CDR3 region is CASSLVGQSSYEQYF. The DNA for the CDR3 is TGTGCCAGCAGTTTAGTCGGTCAGAGCTCCTACGAGCAGTACTTC.

J is TRBJ1-1 and V is TRBV14; no clear D. The CDR3 has 14 amino acids. Trimming removed 1 base at V and 5 bases at J, with 11 bases between. Germline V gene data show CDR1 as SGHDN and CDR2 as FVKESK. CDR3 residues: CASSQAWGRTEAFF. CDR3 sequence (DNA): TGTGCCAGCAGCCAAGCTTGGGGTCGAACTGAAGCTTTCTTT.

The chain couples TRBV7-9 to TRBJ2-3, with TRBD1 matching 7 bases. CDR3 size: 12 residues. The germline V gene encodes CDR1 SEHNR and CDR2 FQNEAQ (reference sequence). V dropped 6 bases and J dropped 11; count of bases not matched to a gene: 8. The CDR3 is CASRDTGAWQYF. CDR3 nucleotide sequence: TGTGCCAGCAGGGACACAGGGGCCTGGCAGTATTTT.

This sequence joins TRBV2 and TRBJ2-7; tentatively, D is TRBD1 (6 bases). V shed 7 bases and J shed 3 bases, with 13 bases lying between them. This CDR3 has 13 amino acids. Germline-derived CDR1 and CDR2 are SNHLY and FYNNEI. The CDR3 reads CASKGQGYYEQYF. The CDR3 nucleotides read TGTGCCAGCAAGGGGCAGGGGTACTACGAGCAGTACTTC.

The chain joins TRBV19 to TRBJ1-4; D is uncertain. This CDR3 contains 13 residues. V lost 7 bases and J 5 bases, leaving 11 bases between the germline ends. The V gene's germline CDR1 is LNHDA and CDR2 SQIVND (reference sequence). CDR3 sequence: CASTGSANEKLFF. CDR3 DNA: TGTGCCAGTACCGGCAGCGCCAATGAAAAACTGTTTTTT. The entire variable domain, with the rest obtained from reference TRBV19 and TRBJ1-4, is as follows: DGGITQSPKYLFRKEGQNVTLSCEQNLNHDAMYWYRQDPGQGLRLIYYSQIVNDFQKGDIAEGYSVSREKKESFPLTVTSAQKNPTAFYLCASTGSANEKLFFGSGTQLSVL.

The rearrangement uses TRBV6-6 and TRBJ1-2; D may be TRBD1 (6 bases). Germline CDR1 and CDR2: MNHNY and SVGAGI (reference sequence). CDR3 size: 15 residues. Trimming removed 2 bases from V and 0 bases from J, with 10 bases in between. CDR3 sequence: CASSYGGQTNYGYTF. Written as DNA, the CDR3 is TGTGCCAGCAGTTACGGCGGACAGACTAACTATGGCTACACCTTC.

The chain employs TRBV19 and TRBJ1-4, with a weak D call TRBD1 (6 bases). Germline V gives CDR1 LNHDA, CDR2 SQIVND (reference sequence). The CDR3 consists of 13 residues. Trimming pared 7 bases from V and 5 bases from J, leaving 11 bases between. For the CDR3, the DNA is TGTGCCAGTACGGTCAGGGGAAATGAAAAACTGTTTTTT. The encoded protein is CASTVRGNEKLFF.

This chain joins TRBV9 and TRBJ2-2, with a possible D match to TRBD2 (5 bases). In germline, CDR1 is SGDLS, CDR2 YYNGEE. The CDR3 is 17 amino acids. V was clipped by 7 bases and J by 6 bases, with 25 bases between them. As DNA, the CDR3 is TGTGCCAGCTCCCGGATAGCGACAAATAGGTGGGCCGGGGAGCTGTTTTTT. Its translation is CASSRIATNRWAGELFF.

V usage is TRBV4-3 and J usage is TRBJ2-3; a possible D gene is TRBD1 (5 bases). The V end lost 1 base, the J end lost 10 bases, and 21 bases lay between the germline ends. Germline V gene lookup returns CDR1 LGHNA and CDR2 YSLEER. The CDR3 has 16 residues. DNA of the CDR3: TGCGCCAGCAGCCAAGGAATGCAGGGAAGTGGAGAGGCGCAGTATTTT. Encoded protein: CASSQGMQGSGEAQYF.

This clone was observed a handful of times. The sample holds other DNA sequences that translate to the same CDR3. The chain carries TRBV28 and TRBJ2-7, with D perhaps assigned TRBD1 or TRBD2 (6 bases each). This CDR3 is 13 amino acids long. The V gene lost 6 bases and the J gene lost 2 bases, with 11 bases spanning the gap. Looked up from germline, CDR1 is MDHEN and CDR2 is SYDVKM. CDR3 sequence (DNA): TGTGCCAGCAGCGGGGGCGCTCCCTACGAGCAGTACTTC. Its translation: CASSGGAPYEQYF.

J is TRBJ1-5 and V is TRBV10-3; a possible D gene is TRBD1 (6 bases). The CDR3 runs to 13 residues. V was trimmed by 8 bases and J by 6 bases, leaving 14 bases between them. The germline CDR1 and CDR2 sequences are ENHRY and SYGVKD. The chain's CDR3 is CAIGEGGGQPQHF. For the CDR3, the DNA is TGTGCCATCGGGGAAGGGGGGGGTCAGCCCCAGCATTTT.

CDR3 sequence reads: CASSPTQSYTDTQYF. The CDR3 region has the DNA TGTGCCAGCTCACCAACCCAGAGCTACACAGATACGCAGTATTTT. The chain employs TRBV18 and TRBJ2-3; D not resolved. The CDR3 spans 15 residues. Germline V gene lookup returns CDR1 KGHSH and CDR2 LQKENI. Trimming removed 2 bases at V and 2 bases at J, with 11 bases between. The complete variable domain, with remaining parts taken from reference TRBV18 and TRBJ2-3, reads NAGVMQNPRHLVRRRGQEARLRCSPMKGHSHVYWYRQLPEEGLKFMVYLQKENIIDESGMPKERFSAEFPKEGPSILRIQQVVRGDSAAYFCASSPTQSYTDTQYFGPGTRLTVL.

The V and J genes are TRBV27 and TRBJ2-1; D perhaps matches TRBD2 (5 bases). This CDR3 comprises 15 residues. V was trimmed by 6 bases and J by 2 bases, leaving 14 bases between them. CDR1 is MNHEY, CDR2 SMNVEV, per germline (reference sequence). This CDR3 reads CASSPPERTYNEQFF. DNA for the CDR3: TGTGCCAGCAGCCCCCCGGAGCGGACCTACAATGAGCAGTTCTTC.

This chain connects TRBV5-1 to TRBJ2-1, with 11 bases that match TRBD2. CDR1 is SGHRS and CDR2 is YFSETQ in the germline V gene. V trimming: 5 bases; J trimming: 2 bases; junction bases outside the gene matches: 9. The CDR3 sequence is 17 residues long. CDR3 sequence (DNA): TGCGCCAGCAGACTAGCGGGGGATATAGGACCCTACAATGAGCAGTTCTTC. Its protein is CASRLAGDIGPYNEQFF.

With regard to this clone: Different DNA sequences within this sample yield the same CDR3. In DNA form, the CDR3 reads TGTGCCAGCAGCCGTAGTAGGGAGACCCAGTACTTC. Its protein is CASSRSRETQYF. This chain links TRBV7-2 with TRBJ2-5; no clear D gene. This CDR3 region has 12 residues. Germline assignment: CDR1 SGHTA and CDR2 FQGNSA. V dropped 5 bases and J dropped 5 bases, with 9 bases sitting between them.

The table lists this clone with a count of one. The chain is built from TRBV6-5 and TRBJ2-7; D perhaps matches TRBD1 (6 bases). This CDR3 has 14 residues. V dropped 4 bases and J dropped 1 base, with 11 bases sitting between them. The germline gives CDR1 MNHEY, CDR2 SVGAGI. CDR3 bases: TGTGCCAGCAGTTTAACCGGACAGTCCTACGAGCAGTACTTC. Protein sequence: CASSLTGQSYEQYF.

The chain has TRBV11-2 and TRBJ2-4; either TRBD1 or TRBD2 may fit D (5 bases each). CDR1 and CDR2 from the germline V gene are SGHAT and FQNNGV. This CDR3 has 14 residues. V was shortened by 5 bases and J by 8 bases, with 16 bases between the two germline ends. The CDR3, as DNA: TGTGCCAGCAGCCCCGACAGTCGGCGGGACATTCAGTACTTC. Translation gives CASSPDSRRDIQYF.

The chain employs TRBV5-1 and TRBJ2-1; no reliable D call. V lost 1 base, J lost 9 bases, and 11 bases lay in between. Per the germline V gene, CDR1 is SGHRS and CDR2 is YFSETQ. This CDR3 comprises 13 residues. In DNA form, the CDR3 reads TGCGCCAGCAGCTTGTATCAAGCCGTTGAGCAGTTCTTC. The encoded protein is CASSLYQAVEQFF.

This chain uses TRBV6-1 with TRBJ1-5, with D uncertain. The CDR3 length is 13 residues. The germline CDR1 and CDR2 sequences are MNHNS and SASEGT. V lost 2 bases and J 7 bases, leaving 9 bases between the germline ends. This CDR3 reads CASSELGKQPQHF. CDR3 sequence (DNA): TGTGCCAGCAGTGAATTGGGAAAACAGCCCCAGCATTTT.

This clone was seen only a few times. The chain employs TRBV5-1 and TRBJ1-3, with 10 bases aligning to TRBD1. CDR1 and CDR2 from the germline V gene are SGHRS and YFSETQ. V lost 3 bases and J lost 1; bases outside the gene matches: 7. This CDR3 has 17 amino acids. The CDR3 DNA sequence: TGCGCCAGCAGCTGGACCGGGACAGGGGATTCTGGAAACACCATATATTTT. Translation gives CASSWTGTGDSGNTIYF. Complete variable domain (other parts from reference TRBV5-1 and TRBJ1-3): KAGVTQTPRYLIKTRGQQVTLSCSPISGHRSVSWYQQTPGQGLQFLFEYFSETQRNKGNFPGRFSGRQFSNSRSEMNVSTLELGDSALYLCASSWTGTGDSGNTIYFGEGSWLTVV.

J is TRBJ2-7 and V is TRBV4-1; D is possibly TRBD2 (5 bases). Germline CDR1 is MGHRA and CDR2 is YSYEKL. The germline V and J ends were trimmed by 0 bases and 1 base, with 16 bases remaining between them. CDR3 length: 17 amino acids. The CDR3, as DNA: TGCGCCAGCAGCCAAGATTGGGGAGCGGCTACGTCCTACGAGCAGTACTTC. Protein product: CASSQDWGAATSYEQYF.